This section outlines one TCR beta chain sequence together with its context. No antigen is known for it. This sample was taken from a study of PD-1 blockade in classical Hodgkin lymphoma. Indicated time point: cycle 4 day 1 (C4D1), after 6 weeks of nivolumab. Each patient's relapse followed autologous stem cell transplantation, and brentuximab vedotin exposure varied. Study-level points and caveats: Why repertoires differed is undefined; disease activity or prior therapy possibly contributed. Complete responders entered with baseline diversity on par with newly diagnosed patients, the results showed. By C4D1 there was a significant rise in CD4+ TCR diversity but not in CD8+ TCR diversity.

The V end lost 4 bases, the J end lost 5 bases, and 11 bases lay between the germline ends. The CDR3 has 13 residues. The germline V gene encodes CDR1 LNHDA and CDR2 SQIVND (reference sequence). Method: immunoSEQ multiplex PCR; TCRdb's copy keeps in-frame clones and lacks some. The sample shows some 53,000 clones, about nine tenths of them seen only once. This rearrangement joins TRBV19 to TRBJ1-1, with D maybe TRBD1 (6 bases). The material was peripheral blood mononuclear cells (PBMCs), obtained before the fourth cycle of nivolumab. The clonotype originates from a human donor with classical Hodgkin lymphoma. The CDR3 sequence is CASSTQGRTEAFF. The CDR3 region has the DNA TGTGCCAGTAGTACCCAGGGGCGGACTGAAGCTTTCTTT.